This T cell receptor (beta chain) is from a study of OX40 agonist ivuxolimab in advanced cancers. The protocol was immunoSEQ multiplex PCR, while the TCRdb copy is restricted to in-frame clones and leaves out a portion. This sample has some 47,000 clones; about four fifths occur once, and the top ten carry around 1.9%. In germline, CDR1 is MRHNA, CDR2 SNTAGT. Losses at the gene ends were 6 bases for V and 7 bases for J; bases not matched to a gene: 6. CDR3 size: 15 residues. V gene TRBV6-4 combines with J gene TRBJ2-2; 12 bases align to TRBD2. This TCR came from an adult with an advanced solid tumor such as melanoma, head and neck, liver or kidney cancer. This specimen was CD4+ or CD8+ T cells sorted from blood, taken in a trial of the OX40 agonist ivuxolimab. The CDR3 coding sequence is TGTGCCAGCAGCTGGACTAGCGGGACGGGCGGGGAGCTGTTTTTT. It codes for CASSWTSGTGGELFF.